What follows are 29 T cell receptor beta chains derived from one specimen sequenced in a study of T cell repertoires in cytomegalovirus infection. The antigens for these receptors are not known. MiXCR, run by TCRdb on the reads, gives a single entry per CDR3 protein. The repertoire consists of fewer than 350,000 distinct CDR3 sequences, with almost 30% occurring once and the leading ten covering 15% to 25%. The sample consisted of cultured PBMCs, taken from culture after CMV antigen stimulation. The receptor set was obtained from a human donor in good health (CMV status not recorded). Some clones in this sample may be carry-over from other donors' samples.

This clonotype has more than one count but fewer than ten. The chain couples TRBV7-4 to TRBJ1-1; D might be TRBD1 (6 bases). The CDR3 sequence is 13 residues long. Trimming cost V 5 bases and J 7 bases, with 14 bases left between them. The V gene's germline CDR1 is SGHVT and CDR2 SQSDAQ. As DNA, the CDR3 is TGTGCCAGCAGCGTCAGGGGAGAGGATGAAGCTTTCTTT. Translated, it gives CASSVRGEDEAFF.

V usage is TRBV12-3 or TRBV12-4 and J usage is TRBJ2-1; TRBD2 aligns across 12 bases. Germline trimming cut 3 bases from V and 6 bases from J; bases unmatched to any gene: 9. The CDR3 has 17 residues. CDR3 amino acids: CASSFPASGGALNEQFF. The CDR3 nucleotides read TGTGCCAGCAGTTTCCCGGCTAGCGGGGGGGCCCTCAATGAGCAGTTCTTC.

The CDR3 protein is CASSSTGVRLGTEGLGSSYEQYF. The CDR3 DNA reads as TGTGCCAGCAGTTCAACAGGTGTGCGACTTGGGACAGAGGGACTCGGGAGCTCCTACGAGCAGTACTTC. The gene calls are TRBV7-9 and TRBJ2-7; TRBD1 is a possible D gene (7 bases). Germline-derived CDR1 and CDR2 are SEHNR and FQNEAQ (reference sequence). The V gene lost 6 bases and the J gene lost 0 bases, with 39 bases spanning the gap. The CDR3 consists of 23 residues.

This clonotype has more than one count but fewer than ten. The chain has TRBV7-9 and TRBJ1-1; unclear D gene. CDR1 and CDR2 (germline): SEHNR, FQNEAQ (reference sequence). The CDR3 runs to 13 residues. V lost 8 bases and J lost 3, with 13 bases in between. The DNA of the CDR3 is TGTGCCAGCTCGGACCCTGCGGACACTGAAGCTTTCTTT. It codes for CASSDPADTEAFF.

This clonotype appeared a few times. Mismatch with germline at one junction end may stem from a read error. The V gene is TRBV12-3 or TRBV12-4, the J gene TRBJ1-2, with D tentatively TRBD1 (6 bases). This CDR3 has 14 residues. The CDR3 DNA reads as TGTGCCAGCAGTTCACAGGGCCCTAACTATGGCTACACTTTC. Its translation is CASSSQGPNYGYTF.

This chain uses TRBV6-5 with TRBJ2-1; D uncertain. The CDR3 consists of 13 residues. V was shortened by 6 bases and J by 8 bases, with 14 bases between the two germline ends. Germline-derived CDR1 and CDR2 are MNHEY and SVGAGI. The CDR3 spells CASSRGYLDEQFF. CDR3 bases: TGTGCCAGCAGCCGCGGTTACCTGGATGAGCAGTTCTTC.

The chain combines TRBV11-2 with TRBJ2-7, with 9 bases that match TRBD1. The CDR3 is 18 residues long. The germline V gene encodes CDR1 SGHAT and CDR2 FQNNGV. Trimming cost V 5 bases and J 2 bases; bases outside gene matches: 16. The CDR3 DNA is TGTGCCAGCAGCCCAACGGGACAGGGAAAGATAGGCGCCTACGAGCAGTACTTC. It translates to CASSPTGQGKIGAYEQYF.

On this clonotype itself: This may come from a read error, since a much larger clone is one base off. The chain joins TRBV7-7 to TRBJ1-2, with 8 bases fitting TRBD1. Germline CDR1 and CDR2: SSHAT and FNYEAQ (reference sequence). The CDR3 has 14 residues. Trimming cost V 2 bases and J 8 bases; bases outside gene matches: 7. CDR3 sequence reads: CASSLRTGKEGYTF. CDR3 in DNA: TGTGCCAGCAGCTTACGGACAGGGAAAGAAGGCTACACCTTC.

CDR3 sequence (DNA): TGTGCCAGCAGCTTAGATCTAGGTCCCCTCCACTTT. Its protein is CASSLDLGPLHF. V is TRBV11-2 and J is TRBJ1-6, with unresolved D. The CDR3 is 12 residues long. The germline V gene has CDR1 SGHAT and CDR2 FQNNGV. Trimming pared 0 bases from V and 13 bases from J, leaving 7 bases between.

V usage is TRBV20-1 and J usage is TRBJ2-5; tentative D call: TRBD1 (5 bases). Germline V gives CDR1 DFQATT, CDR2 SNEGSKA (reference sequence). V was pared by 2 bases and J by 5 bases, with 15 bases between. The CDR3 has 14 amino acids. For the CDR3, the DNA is TGCAGTGCTAGAACTGGCAGGGCGGACGAGACCCAGTACTTC. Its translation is CSARTGRADETQYF.

CDR3 bases: TGTGCCAGCAGCCTCTTCGAGCCGAATAATTCACCCCTCCACTTT. Its protein product is CASSLFEPNNSPLHF. The rearrangement uses TRBV28 and TRBJ1-6; D is uncertain. This CDR3 comprises 15 residues. V lost 6 bases, J lost 5 bases, and 14 bases lay in between. CDR1 and CDR2 from the germline V gene are MDHEN and SYDVKM. Complete variable domain (other parts from reference TRBV28 and TRBJ1-6): DVKVTQSSRYLVKRTGEKVFLECVQDMDHENMFWYRQDPGLGLRLIYFSYDVKMKEKGDIPEGYSVSREKKERFSLILESASTNQTSMYLCASSLFEPNNSPLHFGNGTRLTVT.

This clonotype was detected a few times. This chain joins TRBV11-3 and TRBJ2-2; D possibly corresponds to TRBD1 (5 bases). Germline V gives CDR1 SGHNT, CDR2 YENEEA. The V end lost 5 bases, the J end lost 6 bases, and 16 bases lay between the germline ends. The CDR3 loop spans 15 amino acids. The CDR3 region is CASSPGQTIPGELFF. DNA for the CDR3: TGTGCCAGCAGCCCAGGGCAGACAATCCCCGGGGAGCTGTTTTTT. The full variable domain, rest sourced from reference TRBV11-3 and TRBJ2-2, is EAGVVQSPRYKIIEKKQPVAFWCNPISGHNTLYWYLQNLGQGPELLIRYENEEAVDDSQLPKDRFSAERLKGVDSTLKIQPAELGDSAVYLCASSPGQTIPGELFFGEGSRLTVL.

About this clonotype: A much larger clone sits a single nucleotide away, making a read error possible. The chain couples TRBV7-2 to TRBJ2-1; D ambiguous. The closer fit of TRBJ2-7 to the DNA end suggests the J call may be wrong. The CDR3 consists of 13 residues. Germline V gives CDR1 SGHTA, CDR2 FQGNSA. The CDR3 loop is CASSLPGYNEQYF. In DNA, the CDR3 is TGTGCCAGCAGCTTGCCGGGCTACAATGAGCAGTACTTC.

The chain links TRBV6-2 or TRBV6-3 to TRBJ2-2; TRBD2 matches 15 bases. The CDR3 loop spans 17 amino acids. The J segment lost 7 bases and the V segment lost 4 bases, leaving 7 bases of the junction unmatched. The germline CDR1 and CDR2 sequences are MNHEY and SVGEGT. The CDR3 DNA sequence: TGTGCCAGCAGTTCCAGGACTAGCGGGAGGGCCTTCGGGGAGCTGTTTTTT. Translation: CASSSRTSGRAFGELFF.

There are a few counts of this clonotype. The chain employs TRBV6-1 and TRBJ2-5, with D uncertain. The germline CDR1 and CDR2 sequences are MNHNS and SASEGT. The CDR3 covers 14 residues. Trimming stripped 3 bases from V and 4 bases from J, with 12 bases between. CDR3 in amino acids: CASSEEIAGETQYF. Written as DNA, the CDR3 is TGTGCCAGCAGTGAGGAAATTGCAGGAGAGACCCAGTACTTC.

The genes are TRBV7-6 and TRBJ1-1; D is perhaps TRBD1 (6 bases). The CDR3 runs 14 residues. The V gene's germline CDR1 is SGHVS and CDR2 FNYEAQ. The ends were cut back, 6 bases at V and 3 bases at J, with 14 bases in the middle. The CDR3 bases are TGTGCCAGCAGTGAACAGGGTGTCGACACTGAAGCTTTCTTT. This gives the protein CASSEQGVDTEAFF. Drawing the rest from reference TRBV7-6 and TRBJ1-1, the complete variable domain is GAGVSQSPRYKVTKRGQDVALRCDPISGHVSLYWYRQALGQGPEFLTYFNYEAQQDKSGLPNDRFSAERPEGSISTLTIQRTEQRDSAMYRCASSEQGVDTEAFFGQGTRLTVV.

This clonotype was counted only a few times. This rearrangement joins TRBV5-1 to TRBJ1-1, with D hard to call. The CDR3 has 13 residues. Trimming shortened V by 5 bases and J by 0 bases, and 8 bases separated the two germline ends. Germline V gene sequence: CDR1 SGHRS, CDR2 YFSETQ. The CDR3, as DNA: TGCGCCAGCAGTCCGGTCTTGAACACTGAAGCTTTCTTT. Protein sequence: CASSPVLNTEAFF. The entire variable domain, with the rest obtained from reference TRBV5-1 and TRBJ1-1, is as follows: KAGVTQTPRYLIKTRGQQVTLSCSPISGHRSVSWYQQTPGQGLQFLFEYFSETQRNKGNFPGRFSGRQFSNSRSEMNVSTLELGDSALYLCASSPVLNTEAFFGQGTRLTVV.

In DNA, the CDR3 is TGTGCCAGCAGTTACCGACAGGCGAACACTGAAGCTTTCTTT. Translating it yields CASSYRQANTEAFF. The chain couples TRBV6-8 to TRBJ1-1; D might be TRBD1 (6 bases). Germline loops: CDR1 MNHGY, CDR2 SAAAGT. Trimming left V 2 bases short and J 1 base short, with 8 bases between. The CDR3 is made up of 14 amino acids.

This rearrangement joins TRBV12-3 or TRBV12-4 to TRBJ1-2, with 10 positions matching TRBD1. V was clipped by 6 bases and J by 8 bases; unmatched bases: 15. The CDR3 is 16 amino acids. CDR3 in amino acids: CASSRQGAGIGGGYTF. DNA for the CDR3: TGTGCCAGCAGCAGACAGGGGGCCGGGATTGGCGGAGGCTACACCTTC.

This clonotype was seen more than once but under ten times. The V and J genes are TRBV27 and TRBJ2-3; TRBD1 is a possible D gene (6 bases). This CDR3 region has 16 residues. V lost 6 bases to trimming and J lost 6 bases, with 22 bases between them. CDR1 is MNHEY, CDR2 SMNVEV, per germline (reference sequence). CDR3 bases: TGTGCCAGCAGCCTGGGGCCGAGAGGGGGAGAGGATACGCAGTATTTT. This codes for CASSLGPRGGEDTQYF.

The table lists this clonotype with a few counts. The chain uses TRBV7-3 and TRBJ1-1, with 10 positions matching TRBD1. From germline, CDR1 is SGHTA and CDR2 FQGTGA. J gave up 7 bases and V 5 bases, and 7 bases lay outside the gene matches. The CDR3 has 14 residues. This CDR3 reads CASSATRDRGEAFF. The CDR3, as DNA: TGTGCCAGCAGCGCCACCCGGGACAGGGGTGAAGCTTTCTTT.

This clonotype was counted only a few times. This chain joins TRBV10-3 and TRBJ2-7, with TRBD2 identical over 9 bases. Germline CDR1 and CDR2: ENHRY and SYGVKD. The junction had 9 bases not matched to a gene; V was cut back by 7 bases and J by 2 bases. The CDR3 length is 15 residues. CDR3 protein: CAITDEAGGPYEQYF. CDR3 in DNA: TGTGCCATCACCGACGAAGCGGGAGGACCCTACGAGCAGTACTTC.

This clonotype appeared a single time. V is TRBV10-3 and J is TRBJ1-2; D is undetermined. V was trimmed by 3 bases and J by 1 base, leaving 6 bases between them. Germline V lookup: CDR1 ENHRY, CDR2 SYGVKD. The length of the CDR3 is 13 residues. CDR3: CAISERDNYGYTF. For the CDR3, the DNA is TGTGCCATCAGTGAAAGGGATAACTATGGCTACACCTTC.

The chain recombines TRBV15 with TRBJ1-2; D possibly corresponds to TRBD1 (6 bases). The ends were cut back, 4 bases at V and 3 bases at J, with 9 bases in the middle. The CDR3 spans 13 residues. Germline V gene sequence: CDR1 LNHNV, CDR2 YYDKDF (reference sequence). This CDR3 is CATSNRVDYGYTF. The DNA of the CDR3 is TGTGCCACCAGCAACAGGGTGGACTATGGCTACACCTTC. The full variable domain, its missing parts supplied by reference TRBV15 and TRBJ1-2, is DAMVIQNPRYQVTQFGKPVTLSCSQTLNHNVMYWYQQKSSQAPKLLFHYYDKDFNNEADTPDNFQSRRPNTSFCFLDIRSPGLGDTAMYLCATSNRVDYGYTFGSGTRLTVV.

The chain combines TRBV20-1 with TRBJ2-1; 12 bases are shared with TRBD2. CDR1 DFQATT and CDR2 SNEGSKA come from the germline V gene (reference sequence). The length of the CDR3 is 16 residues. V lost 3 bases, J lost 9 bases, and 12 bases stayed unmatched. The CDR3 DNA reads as TGCAGTGCTAGCACGGGGACTAGCGGGTCGATGGGTGAGCAGTTCTTC. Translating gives CSASTGTSGSMGEQFF.

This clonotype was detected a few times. The CDR3 DNA reads as TGTGCCAGCAGTCCCACCGGTGGGGGTTCCTACGAGCAGTACTTC. It translates to CASSPTGGGSYEQYF. The chain employs TRBV27 and TRBJ2-7; D could derive from TRBD1 or TRBD2 (5 bases each). The CDR3 is 15 amino acids. Trimming cost V 5 bases and J 1 base, with 15 bases left between them. Germline lookup yields CDR1 MNHEY and CDR2 SMNVEV (reference sequence).

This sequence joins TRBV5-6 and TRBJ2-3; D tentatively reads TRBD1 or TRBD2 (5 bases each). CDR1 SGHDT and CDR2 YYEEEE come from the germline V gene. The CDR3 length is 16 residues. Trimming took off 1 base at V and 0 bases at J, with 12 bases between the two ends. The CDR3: CASSLSGTASTDTQYF. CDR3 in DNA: TGTGCCAGCAGCTTGTCGGGGACCGCTAGCACAGATACGCAGTATTTT.

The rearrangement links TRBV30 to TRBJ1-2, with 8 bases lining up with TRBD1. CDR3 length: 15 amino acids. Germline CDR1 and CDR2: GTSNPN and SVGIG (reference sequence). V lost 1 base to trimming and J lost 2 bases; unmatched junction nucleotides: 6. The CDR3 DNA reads TGTGCCTGGAGTGGGACAGGGAGATCCAACTATGGCTACACCTTC. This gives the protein CAWSGTGRSNYGYTF.

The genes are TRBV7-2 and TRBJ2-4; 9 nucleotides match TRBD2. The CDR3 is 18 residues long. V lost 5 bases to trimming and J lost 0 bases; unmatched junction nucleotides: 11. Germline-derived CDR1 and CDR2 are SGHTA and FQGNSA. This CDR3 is CASSQYSGGPVAKNIQYF. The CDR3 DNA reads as TGTGCCAGCAGCCAATATAGCGGGGGTCCCGTAGCCAAAAACATTCAGTACTTC.